The next 10 T cell receptor beta chains were all read from a single sample in a study of T cell changes during pregnancy in multiple sclerosis. Assay used: immunoSEQ multiplex PCR; TCRdb lists only in-frame clones, some missing. Among approximately 100,000 clones, 80% to 95% were seen once, and the ten largest hold 3% to 3.5%. This specimen was peripheral blood, taken after pregnancy. The receptors derive from a female donor with multiple sclerosis, enrolled in a pregnancy study.

V gene TRBV10-3 combines with J gene TRBJ2-7, with D maybe TRBD2 (5 bases). The germline V gene has CDR1 ENHRY and CDR2 SYGVKD. The CDR3 has 13 residues. The germline V and J ends were trimmed by 6 bases and 1 base, with 10 bases remaining between them. DNA for the CDR3: TGTGCCATCAGGTGGGAGTCGTCCTACGAGCAGTACTTC. Translating it yields CAIRWESSYEQYF.

J is TRBJ2-7 and V is TRBV7-9; D unresolved. This CDR3 spans 13 amino acids. V lost 3 bases and J lost 0, with 6 bases in between. Germline assignment: CDR1 SEHNR and CDR2 FQNEAQ (reference sequence). CDR3: CASSFLPSYEQYF. DNA for the CDR3: TGTGCCAGCAGCTTCCTTCCCTCCTACGAGCAGTACTTC.

CDR3 amino acids: CASSTPGLANYGYTF. CDR3 sequence (DNA): TGTGCCAGTAGTACCCCGGGACTTGCGAATTATGGCTACACCTTC. V is TRBV19 and J is TRBJ1-2; possibly TRBD1 for D (5 bases). The germline gives CDR1 LNHDA, CDR2 SQIVND (reference sequence). V was trimmed by 4 bases and J by 5 bases, leaving 17 bases between them. The CDR3 is 15 amino acids.

With regard to this clone: A read error may produce the germline difference seen at one junction end. The rearrangement joins TRBV7-7 to TRBJ2-3; maybe TRBD1 (6 bases). The germline V gene encodes CDR1 SSHAT and CDR2 FNYEAQ (reference sequence). The length of the CDR3 is 15 residues. CDR3 residues: CASSPGTGWADTQYF. The CDR3 nucleotides are TGTGCTAGCAGCCCAGGCACAGGGTGGGCAGATACGCAGTATTTT.

The J gene is TRBJ2-2, the V gene TRBV15, with TRBD2 as a possible D gene (5 bases). The CDR3 is 15 residues long. Per germline, CDR1 LNHNV and CDR2 YYDKDF (reference sequence). Trimming removed 5 bases at V and 5 bases at J, with 15 bases between. CDR3 region: CATSPEPEGTGELFF. The CDR3 DNA is TGTGCCACCAGCCCCGAGCCTGAGGGAACCGGGGAGCTGTTTTTT.

J is TRBJ1-1 and V is TRBV2; D is perhaps TRBD1 (5 bases). V dropped 8 bases and J dropped 5 bases, with 12 bases sitting between them. Germline CDR1 and CDR2: SNHLY and FYNNEI. This CDR3 contains 12 residues. The CDR3 nucleotides read TGTGCCAGCTGGGGCGCCCAGACTGAAGCTTTCTTT. This gives the protein CASWGAQTEAFF.

The rearrangement joins TRBV19 to TRBJ1-2; D is perhaps TRBD1 (5 bases). This CDR3 has 15 amino acids. From germline, CDR1 is LNHDA and CDR2 SQIVND (reference sequence). Trimming removed 2 bases at V and 0 bases at J, with 10 bases between. The CDR3, as DNA: TGTGCCAGTAGTATACAAAGGGGATCTAACTATGGCTACACCTTC. Protein product: CASSIQRGSNYGYTF.

This chain uses TRBV4-1 with TRBJ2-3; TRBD2 matches 10 bases. Germline assignment: CDR1 MGHRA and CDR2 YSYEKL. J gave up 5 bases and V 4 bases, and 9 bases lay outside the gene matches. The CDR3 length is 16 residues. CDR3 DNA sequence: TGCGCCAGCAGCCGGACCAGCGGGGGGGCTGAAGATACGCAGTATTTT. Protein: CASSRTSGGAEDTQYF.

This chain connects TRBV23-1 to TRBJ2-5, with a weak D call TRBD1 (6 bases). Being an ORF, TRBV23-1 has a function that is uncertain. Deletions cut 2 bases from V and 2 bases from J, with 15 bases between. The CDR3 runs to 16 residues. CDR3 DNA sequence: TGCGCCAGCAGTCAACAGGGGTCCTGCGGGCAAGAGACCCAGTACTTC. Its translation is CASSQQGSCGQETQYF.

The chain links TRBV6-1 to TRBJ1-3, with no clear D. V shed 1 base and J shed 0 bases, with 10 bases lying between them. The length of the CDR3 is 16 residues. CDR1 MNHNS and CDR2 SASEGT come from the germline V gene. CDR3 sequence reads: CASSEDPETSGNTIYF. DNA of the CDR3: TGTGCCAGCAGTGAAGATCCGGAGACCTCTGGAAACACCATATATTTT.